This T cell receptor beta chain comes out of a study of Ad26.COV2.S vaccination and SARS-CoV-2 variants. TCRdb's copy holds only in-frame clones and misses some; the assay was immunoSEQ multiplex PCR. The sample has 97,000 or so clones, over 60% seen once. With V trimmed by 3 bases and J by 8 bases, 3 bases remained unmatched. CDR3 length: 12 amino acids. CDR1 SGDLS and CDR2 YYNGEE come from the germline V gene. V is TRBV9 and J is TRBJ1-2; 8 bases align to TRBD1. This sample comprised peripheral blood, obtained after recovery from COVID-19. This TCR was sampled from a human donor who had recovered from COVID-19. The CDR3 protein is CASSEDRAGYTF. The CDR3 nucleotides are TGTGCCAGCAGCGAGGACAGGGCCGGCTACACCTTC.